This T cell receptor beta chain was identified in a study of cytomegalovirus exposure and HLA in healthy donors. With 60 Vbeta and 13 Jbeta primers, the PCR was carried out. Profiled with immunoSEQ multiplex PCR; TCRdb holds only in-frame clones, not every one. The sample spans under 45,000 clones; the ten largest clones claim 4%. As for this clone: What it binds is not known.

V was pared by 6 bases and J by 7 bases, with 12 bases between. Germline CDR1 reads DFQATT; CDR2 reads SNEGSKA (reference sequence). CDR3 length: 11 residues. Points from the study as a whole: Among CMV-associated TCR beta chains, most appeared HLA-restricted in a later analysis. Across all donors, roughly uniform sequencing depth was an assumption of the presence/absence analyses.

The receptor's source is a male donor in good health and CMV-seronegative. The rearrangement joins TRBV20-1 to TRBJ1-2; a possible D gene is TRBD1 (6 bases). The sequenced sample consisted of PBMCs. The CDR3 region has the DNA TGCAGTGCGCCGACAGGCGTTGGCTACACCTTC. This translates into CSAPTGVGYTF.